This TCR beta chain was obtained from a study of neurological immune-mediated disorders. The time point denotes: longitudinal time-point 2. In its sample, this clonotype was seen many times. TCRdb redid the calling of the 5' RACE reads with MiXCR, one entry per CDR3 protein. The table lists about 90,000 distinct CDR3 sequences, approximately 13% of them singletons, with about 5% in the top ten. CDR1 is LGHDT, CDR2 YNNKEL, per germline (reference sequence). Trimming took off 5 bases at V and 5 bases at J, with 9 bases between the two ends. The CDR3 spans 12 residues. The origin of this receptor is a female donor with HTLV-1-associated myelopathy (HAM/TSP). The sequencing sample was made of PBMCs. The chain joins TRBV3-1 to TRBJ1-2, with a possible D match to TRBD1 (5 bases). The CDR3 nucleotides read TGTGCCAGCAGCAAGGACAATTATGGCTACACCTTC. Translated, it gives CASSKDNYGYTF.